This TCR beta chain was obtained from a study of identical twins. A universal primer site was created by template switching, with the cDNA bearing unique molecular identifiers. One entry per CDR3 protein results from TCRdb running MiXCR on the 5' RACE reads. The table includes 350,000 to 450,000 distinct CDR3 sequences, around 18% detected once. The CDR3 contains 16 residues. Germline CDR1 is SQVTM and CDR2 is ANQGSEA. V was pared by 1 base and J by 0 bases, with 10 bases between. The origin of this receptor is a man in his fifties in good health. The sample consisted of naive T cells sorted from blood. This chain joins TRBV29-1 and TRBJ2-6, with D possibly being TRBD2 (6 bases). This CDR3 reads CSVEGLGGSGANVLTF. The CDR3 DNA is TGCAGCGTTGAAGGGCTCGGGGGCTCTGGGGCCAACGTCCTGACTTTC.